This TCR beta chain originates from a study of read filtering for tumor transcriptome and immune sequencing. Study overall: 8 or 9 patients were R-ISS I, 16 were R-ISS II, roughly 7 were R-ISS III.

CDR1 and CDR2 from the germline V gene are SGHTA and FQGNSA. V was pared by 8 bases and J by 2 bases, with 13 bases between. CDR3 length: 14 residues. Molecular barcoded adaptors covering alpha/delta and beta/gamma chains were used on roughly 400 ng RNA. TCRdb re-derived calls from the reads in MiXCR, one entry per CDR3 protein. The sample has fewer than 75,000 distinct CDR3 sequences; approximately 22% are singletons. Every patient had bone marrow sampled while the disease was active. This clonotype was counted once. The genes are TRBV7-2 and TRBJ2-1; D is unclear. Sequenced material: a population of CD138-negative cells sorted from bone marrow. This TCR was sampled from a donor at least 40 years old with multiple myeloma. The CDR3: CASGLSRAYNEQFF. CDR3 sequence (DNA): TGTGCCAGCGGCCTCAGCCGGGCCTACAATGAGCAGTTCTTC. Full variable domain (outside the CDR3, taken from reference TRBV7-2 and TRBJ2-1): GAGVSQSPSNKVTEKGKDVELRCDPISGHTALYWYRQSLGQGLEFLIYFQGNSAPDKSGLPSDRFSAERTGGSVSTLTIQRTQQEDSAVYLCASGLSRAYNEQFFGPGTRLTVL.